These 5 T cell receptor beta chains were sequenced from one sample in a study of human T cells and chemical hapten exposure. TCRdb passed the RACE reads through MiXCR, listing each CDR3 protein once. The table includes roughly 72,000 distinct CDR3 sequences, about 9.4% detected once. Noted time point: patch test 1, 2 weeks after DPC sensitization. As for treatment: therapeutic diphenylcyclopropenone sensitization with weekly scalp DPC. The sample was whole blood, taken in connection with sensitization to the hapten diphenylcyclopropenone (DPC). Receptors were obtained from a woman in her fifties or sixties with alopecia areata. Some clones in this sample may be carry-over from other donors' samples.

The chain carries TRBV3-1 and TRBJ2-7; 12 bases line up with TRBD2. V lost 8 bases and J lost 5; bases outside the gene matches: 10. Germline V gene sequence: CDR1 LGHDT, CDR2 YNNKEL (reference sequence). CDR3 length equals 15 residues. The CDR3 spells CASRLTSGSMHEQYF. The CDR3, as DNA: TGTGCCAGCCGTTTGACTAGCGGGAGCATGCACGAGCAGTACTTC.

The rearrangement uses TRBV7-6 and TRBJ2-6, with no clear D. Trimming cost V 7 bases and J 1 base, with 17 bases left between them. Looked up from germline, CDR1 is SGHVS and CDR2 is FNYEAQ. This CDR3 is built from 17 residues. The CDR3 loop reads CASTRIPPYSGANVLTF. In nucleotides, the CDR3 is TGTGCCAGCACCCGAATTCCACCTTATTCTGGGGCCAACGTCCTGACTTTC. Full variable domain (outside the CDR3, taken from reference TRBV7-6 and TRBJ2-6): GAGVSQSPRYKVTKRGQDVALRCDPISGHVSLYWYRQALGQGPEFLTYFNYEAQQDKSGLPNDRFSAERPEGSISTLTIQRTEQRDSAMYRCASTRIPPYSGANVLTFGAGSRLTVL.

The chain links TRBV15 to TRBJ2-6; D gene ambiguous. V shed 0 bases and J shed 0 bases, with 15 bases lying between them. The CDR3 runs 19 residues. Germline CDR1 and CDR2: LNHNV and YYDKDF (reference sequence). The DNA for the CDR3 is TGTGCCACCAGCAGAGATATAGTCATCGGATACTCTGGGGCCAACGTCCTGACTTTC. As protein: CATSRDIVIGYSGANVLTF.

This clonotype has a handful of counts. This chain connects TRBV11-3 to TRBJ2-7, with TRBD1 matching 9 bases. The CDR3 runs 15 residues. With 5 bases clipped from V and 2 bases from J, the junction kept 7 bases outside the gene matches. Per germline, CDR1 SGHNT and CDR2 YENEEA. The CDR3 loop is CASSRTGTGPYEQYF. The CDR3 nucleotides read TGTGCCAGCAGCCGGACCGGGACAGGGCCCTACGAGCAGTACTTC.

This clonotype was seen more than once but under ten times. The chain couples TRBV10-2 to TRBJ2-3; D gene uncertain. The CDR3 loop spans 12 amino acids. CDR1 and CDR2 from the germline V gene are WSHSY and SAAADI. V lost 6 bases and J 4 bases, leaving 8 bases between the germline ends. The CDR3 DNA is TGCGCCAGCAGCCAACTCGCAGATACGCAGTATTTT. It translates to CASSQLADTQYF.